The T cell receptor beta chain under discussion was sequenced for a study of CD8 T cells in Susac syndrome. Trimming pared 4 bases from V and 9 bases from J, leaving 13 bases between. Germline CDR1 and CDR2: SEHNR and FQNEAQ (reference sequence). The CDR3 spans 13 residues. With random hexamers, reverse transcription was performed on roughly 0.45 to 1 ug of RNA. One entry per CDR3 protein, called by TCRdb with MiXCR from the immunoSEQ multiplex PCR reads. This table holds roughly 80,000 distinct CDR3 sequences, roughly 95% found once. This sequence originates from a human donor with Susac syndrome. Sequencing was done on a sample of CD8+ T cells from PBMCs. The chain is built from TRBV7-9 and TRBJ2-1; weak D call: TRBD2 (5 bases). CDR3 residues: CASSSQLALEQFF. CDR3 nucleotide sequence: TGTGCCAGCAGCTCCCAGCTAGCTCTTGAGCAGTTCTTC.